This is a list of T cell receptor beta chains from one sample in a study of blood T cell repertoires in COVID-19. Sequencing was performed with immunoSEQ multiplex PCR; in TCRdb, only in-frame clones are kept and a portion is missing. The table includes around 190,000 clones, less than 85% detected once. Sequenced sample: peripheral blood. These receptors all come from a woman in her fifties or sixties with acute or convalescent COVID-19. Both conserved end residues are part of each CDR3. The D gene is left open where the match is weak. Some rows have no size entry. The others give once, few or many, or a class for an expanded clone.

size,J,V,D,DNA,CDR3
NA,TRBJ2-6,TRBV25-1,TRBD1,TGTGCCAGCAGTGACCGGACAGGAGTCTCTGGGGCCAACGTCCTGACTTTC,CASSDRTGVSGANVLTF
NA,TRBJ1-2,TRBV7-8,NA,TGTGCCAGCAGCCCTTTTGACCCGGTGAGTGCAGGGGTGGACTATGGCTACACCTTC,CASSPFDPVSAGVDYGYTF
NA,TRBJ2-7,TRBV10-2,NA,TGCGCCAGCAGTGAGTCGGGCGATTACTACGAGCAGTACTTC,CASSESGDYYEQYF
NA,TRBJ2-7,TRBV6-6,TRBD1,TGTGCCAGCAGTTACTTCTCAGGGGGCGCGTACGAGCAGTACTTC,CASSYFSGGAYEQYF
NA,TRBJ2-1,TRBV28,TRBD2,TGTGCCAGCAGTTTATCTGGGGCCGGGACTAGCGGGATGGGGCAGTTCTTC,CASSLSGAGTSGMGQFF
NA,TRBJ1-3,TRBV28,TRBD1,TGTGCCAGCACCCTCTTATCCGCCGGGACAGCGACCTTCTCTGGAAACACCATATATTTT,CASTLLSAGTATFSGNTIYF
NA,TRBJ2-3,TRBV18,TRBD2,TGTGCCAGCTCACCACCGGACTTTTCGCGGGGGGGTATCACAGATACGCAGTATTTT,CASSPPDFSRGGITDTQYF
NA,TRBJ2-3,TRBV5-5,NA,TGTGCCAGCAGCCTCCCAGAAGCCAGCGGGCCCAGCACAGATACGCAGTATTTT,CASSLPEASGPSTDTQYF
NA,TRBJ2-3,TRBV6-1,NA,TGTGCCAGCACGAGGAGCACAGATACGCAGTATTTT,CASTRSTDTQYF
NA,TRBJ1-1,TRBV9,NA,TGTGCCAGCAGCGTAGAAGATACAGGCGGATTCATGAACACTGAAGCTTTCTTT,CASSVEDTGGFMNTEAFF
NA,TRBJ2-3,TRBV24-1,TRBD2,TGTGCCACCAGTGATTGGAGCGGGGGTTACACAGATACGCAGTATTTT,CATSDWSGGYTDTQYF
NA,TRBJ1-3,TRBV3-1/TRBV3-2,NA,TGTGCCAGCAGCCAGCGGCGGGACTCTGGAAACACCATATATTTT,CASSQRRDSGNTIYF
NA,TRBJ2-1,TRBV9,NA,TGTGCCAGCAGCGTAGAAGTGGGGCGACGGGGGAATGAGCAGTTCTTC,CASSVEVGRRGNEQFF
NA,TRBJ2-7,TRBV5-4,NA,TGTGCCAGCAGCCAAGATCACAGGGGACTCGAGCAGTACTTC,CASSQDHRGLEQYF
NA,TRBJ2-1,TRBV3-1/TRBV3-2,TRBD2,TGTGCCAGCAGCGATACCCGGGGGGGCAAAAATGAGCAGTTCTTC,CASSDTRGGKNEQFF
few,TRBJ2-7,TRBV5-6,TRBD2,TGTGCCAGCAGCTTGACTAGCGGGAGGCGGTACGAGCAGTACTTC,CASSLTSGRRYEQYF
NA,TRBJ1-6,TRBV14,NA,TGTGCCAGCAGCCAAACAGGGACTTCACCCCTCCACTTT,CASSQTGTSPLHF
NA,TRBJ2-1,TRBV28,NA,TGTGCCAGCAGGCCGGGACAACCCCCCTACAATGAGCAGTTCTTC,CASRPGQPPYNEQFF
NA,TRBJ1-5,TRBV7-2,NA,TGTGCCAGCAGCTTAGGTTTGACAAGTAACAATCAGCCCCAGCATTTT,CASSLGLTSNNQPQHF
NA,TRBJ2-1,TRBV9,NA,TGTGCCAGCAGCGCACTAGAGTTTCCCTACAATGAGCAGTTCTTC,CASSALEFPYNEQFF
few,TRBJ2-2,TRBV24-1,NA,TGTGCCACCAGTGATTTCGCGGGGCCGACGAACACCGGGGAGCTGTTTTTT,CATSDFAGPTNTGELFF
NA,TRBJ1-4,TRBV6-9,TRBD1,TGTGCCAGCAGTTATTCTTACAGGGGCAATGAAAAACTGTTTTTT,CASSYSYRGNEKLFF
NA,TRBJ1-2,TRBV15,TRBD1,TGTGCCACCAGCAGAGATTTGACAGGGAACTATGGCTACACCTTC,CATSRDLTGNYGYTF
NA,TRBJ1-2,TRBV9,NA,TGTGCCAGCAAGGGCGCGGGGTACTATGGCTACACCTTC,CASKGAGYYGYTF
NA,TRBJ2-3,TRBV3-1/TRBV3-2,TRBD2,TGTGCCAGCAGCCTCCCGGGGGGAGGGACAGATACGCAGTATTTT,CASSLPGGGTDTQYF
medium-sized,TRBJ2-7,TRBV7-9,NA,TGTGCCAGCAGTTTAAGTGGGACACGAGACTACGAGCAGTACTTC,CASSLSGTRDYEQYF
NA,TRBJ2-3,TRBV6-2/TRBV6-3,NA,TGTGCCAGCAGCCCAAGAGTCTCCCCTAGCACAGATACGCAGTATTTT,CASSPRVSPSTDTQYF
NA,TRBJ1-5,TRBV7-9,TRBD1,TGTGCCAGCAGCTTAGCAGGGGGCGATAGCAATCAGCCCCAGCATTTT,CASSLAGGDSNQPQHF
NA,TRBJ1-6,TRBV9,NA,TGTGCCAGCAGCGTACAGGGACAAAGGAATTCACCCCTCCACTTT,CASSVQGQRNSPLHF
NA,TRBJ2-3,TRBV7-2,TRBD1,TGTGCCAGCAGCTCGGGACAGGGAAGAGATACGCAGTATTTT,CASSSGQGRDTQYF
NA,TRBJ2-3,TRBV23-1,NA,TGCGCCAGCAGTCAACCAGGGGCTAGGCATCCAGATACGCAGTATTTT,CASSQPGARHPDTQYF
NA,TRBJ1-1,TRBV28,NA,TGTGCCAGCAGGGTACCCCAGGTTTTTTGGGCTGAAGCTTTCTTT,CASRVPQVFWAEAFF
NA,TRBJ2-3,TRBV6-1,NA,TGTGCCAGCAGTGACGGTATTAGCACAGATACGCAGTATTTT,CASSDGISTDTQYF
once,TRBJ1-1,TRBV5-1,NA,TGCGCCAGCAGCTTGGCAGGGCAGAACACTGAAGCTTTCTTT,CASSLAGQNTEAFF
NA,TRBJ2-7,TRBV5-1,TRBD1,TGCGCCAGCAGCTCCAACAGGGGATTCTACGAGCAGTACTTC,CASSSNRGFYEQYF
NA,TRBJ1-6,TRBV30,NA,TGTGCCTGGAGTTCGGCTCCTGGCGGACTGAGGGACTCCTATAATTCACCCCTCCACTTT,CAWSSAPGGLRDSYNSPLHF
NA,TRBJ2-7,TRBV9,TRBD2,TGTGCCAGCAGCGTAGACGGGAGGAACTCCTACGAGCAGTACTTC,CASSVDGRNSYEQYF
NA,TRBJ1-1,TRBV19,NA,TGTGCCAGTAAAGACACGCCTTCGAACACTGAAGCTTTCTTT,CASKDTPSNTEAFF
NA,TRBJ2-1,TRBV4-3,NA,TGCGCCAGCAGCCAAGATTTAGGGAGGCAAAATGAGCAGTTCTTC,CASSQDLGRQNEQFF
NA,TRBJ2-7,TRBV3-1/TRBV3-2,NA,TGTGCCAGCAGCCAGTCGGCCTACGAGCAGTACTTC,CASSQSAYEQYF
NA,TRBJ2-7,TRBV6-5,TRBD1,TGTGCCAGCAGAGACAGGGGTCAGGGGACCTACGAGCAGTACTTC,CASRDRGQGTYEQYF
NA,TRBJ1-4,TRBV4-1,TRBD1,TGCGCCAGCAGCCAGACTGGACAGGGGGCTAATGAAAAACTGTTTTTT,CASSQTGQGANEKLFF
NA,TRBJ1-2,TRBV10-3,NA,TGTGCCATCAGTGAGGAAGGACAGAGTAGTAACTATGGCTACACCTTC,CAISEEGQSSNYGYTF